The next 28 T cell receptor beta chains were all read from a single sample in a study of cytomegalovirus exposure and HLA in healthy donors. Both 60 Vbeta primers and 13 Jbeta primers went into the PCR. The protocol was immunoSEQ multiplex PCR, while the TCRdb copy is restricted to in-frame clones and leaves out a portion. This sample has tens of thousands of clones, with roughly 72% found just once. The specimen sequenced was PBMCs. The receptors were sampled from a man in his forties in good health and CMV-seropositive.

V usage is TRBV2 and J usage is TRBJ1-6; D gene uncertain. CDR1 is SNHLY, CDR2 FYNNEI, per germline. The length of the CDR3 is 15 residues. Trimming shortened V by 6 bases and J by 5 bases, and 14 bases separated the two germline ends. The CDR3 region is CASSLAGRDNSPLHF. CDR3 DNA sequence: TGTGCCAGCAGCCTGGCTGGCCGGGATAATTCACCCCTCCACTTT. The full variable domain, with the rest looked up from reference TRBV2 and TRBJ1-6, is EPEVTQTPSHQVTQMGQEVILRCVPISNHLYFYWYRQILGQKVEFLVSFYNNEISEKSEIFDDQFSVERPDGSNFTLKIRSTKLEDSAMYFCASSLAGRDNSPLHFGNGTRLTVT.

The chain joins TRBV7-2 to TRBJ1-1; 8 bases align to TRBD1. This CDR3 comprises 14 residues. From germline, CDR1 is SGHTA and CDR2 FQGNSA. V lost 3 bases, J lost 9 bases, and 9 bases stayed unmatched. This CDR3 reads CASSFQGAREKAFF. CDR3 DNA: TGTGCCAGCAGCTTTCAGGGGGCGCGTGAAAAAGCTTTCTTT. Full variable domain (missing parts from reference TRBV7-2 and TRBJ1-1): GAGVSQSPSNKVTEKGKDVELRCDPISGHTALYWYRQSLGQGLEFLIYFQGNSAPDKSGLPSDRFSAERTGGSVSTLTIQRTQQEDSAVYLCASSFQGAREKAFFGQGTRLTVV.

This chain joins TRBV28 and TRBJ2-7; 14 bases match TRBD2. The germline gives CDR1 MDHEN, CDR2 SYDVKM. With 2 bases clipped from V and 4 bases from J, the junction kept 4 bases outside the gene matches. The CDR3 has 16 residues. The CDR3 sequence is CASSLRGTSGGYEQYF. DNA for the CDR3: TGTGCCAGCAGTTTACGCGGGACTAGCGGGGGATACGAGCAGTACTTC.

CDR3 DNA sequence: TGTGCCAGCAGCTTAAGTCCAGGGACTAATGAAAAACTGTTTTTT. It specifies CASSLSPGTNEKLFF. V and J are TRBV7-6 and TRBJ1-4; possibly TRBD1 for D (5 bases). The CDR3 totals 15 residues. Between the trimmed V and J ends, which lost 2 bases and 2 bases, there was a span of 9 bases. Germline V lookup: CDR1 SGHVS, CDR2 FNYEAQ.

The chain is built from TRBV28 and TRBJ1-1; possibly TRBD1 for D (5 bases). The CDR3 extends over 13 amino acids. In germline, CDR1 is MDHEN, CDR2 SYDVKM. The V end lost 7 bases, the J end lost 0 bases, and 9 bases lay between the germline ends. The CDR3 is CASIGAMNTEAFF. The CDR3 DNA sequence: TGTGCCAGCATAGGGGCCATGAACACTGAAGCTTTCTTT.

The chain recombines TRBV19 with TRBJ2-2; no firm D call. CDR3 size: 16 residues. Germline-derived CDR1 and CDR2 are LNHDA and SQIVND (reference sequence). The ends were cut back, 7 bases at V and 0 bases at J, with 15 bases in the middle. DNA for the CDR3: TGTGCCAGTACCCAACCGTCCGGTACGAACACCGGGGAGCTGTTTTTT. Its protein product is CASTQPSGTNTGELFF.

The count of this clone is one. The CDR3 nucleotides are TGTGCCAGCACCTTGGGACAGTTACTTGAAGCTTTCTTT. Translating it yields CASTLGQLLEAFF. This chain links TRBV2 with TRBJ1-1; TRBD1 agrees at 7 bases. The CDR3 runs to 13 residues. The V gene end was trimmed by 7 bases and the J gene end by 7 bases; junction bases not matched to a gene: 9. Germline V gene data show CDR1 as SNHLY and CDR2 as FYNNEI.

V is TRBV5-6 and J is TRBJ2-5, with TRBD1 matching 11 bases. This CDR3 comprises 15 residues. CDR1 is SGHDT and CDR2 is YYEEEE in the germline V gene. Germline trimming cut 3 bases from V and 4 bases from J; bases unmatched to any gene: 5. CDR3 amino acids: CASSSRDRGVETQYF. In nucleotides, the CDR3 is TGTGCCAGCAGCTCCCGGGACAGGGGGGTAGAGACCCAGTACTTC.

The sample holds one count of this clone. The chain has TRBV28 and TRBJ2-6, with D possibly being TRBD1 (5 bases). CDR1 and CDR2 (germline): MDHEN, SYDVKM. There are 14 residues in the CDR3. Trimming left V 8 bases short and J 5 bases short, with 13 bases between. In DNA, the CDR3 is TGTGCCAGCCGAAGCCCGGACAGGGCCAACGTCCTGACTTTC. It yields the protein CASRSPDRANVLTF.

There are a few counts of this clone. This chain joins TRBV5-4 and TRBJ2-7, with 7 bases aligning to TRBD2. The CDR3 consists of 14 residues. Per the germline V gene, CDR1 is SGHNT and CDR2 is YYREEE (reference sequence). Unmatched junction bases numbered 2, after V lost 0 bases and J lost 2 bases. The CDR3 spells CASSLAGGTYEQYF. CDR3 nucleotides: TGTGCCAGCAGCTTGGCCGGGGGGACCTACGAGCAGTACTTC.

In DNA form, the CDR3 reads TGTGCCAGCAGCCAGAGGCCGGGTACGAACACCGGGGAGCTGTTTTTT. Protein: CASSQRPGTNTGELFF. The chain couples TRBV11-2 to TRBJ2-2, with D unclear. Germline CDR1 and CDR2: SGHAT and FQNNGV. This CDR3 has 16 residues. V lost 5 bases and J lost 0, with 13 bases in between. Looking up the rest from reference TRBV11-2 and TRBJ2-2 gives the full variable domain: EAGVAQSPRYKIIEKRQSVAFWCNPISGHATLYWYQQILGQGPKLLIQFQNNGVVDDSQLPKDRFSAERLKGVDSTLKIQPAKLEDSAVYLCASSQRPGTNTGELFFGEGSRLTVL.

The V and J genes are TRBV13 and TRBJ2-7, with 8 positions matching TRBD2. The trim removed 1 base at V and 3 bases at J, leaving 5 bases unmatched. The CDR3 is 15 residues long. The germline gives CDR1 PRHDT, CDR2 FYEKMQ (reference sequence). In nucleotides, the CDR3 is TGTGCCAGCAGCTTAGAGCGGGAGATCCTCTACGAGCAGTACTTC. It encodes CASSLEREILYEQYF.

This chain connects TRBV6-1 to TRBJ2-5; 8 nucleotides match TRBD1. CDR1 MNHNS and CDR2 SASEGT come from the germline V gene. V trimming: 5 bases; J trimming: 4 bases; junction bases outside the gene matches: 6. There are 14 residues in the CDR3. The chain's CDR3 is CASSKPDRAETQYF. CDR3 DNA sequence: TGTGCCAGCAGTAAACCGGACAGGGCAGAGACCCAGTACTTC.

This clone turned up a few times. The rearrangement links TRBV19 to TRBJ2-3; 12 bases match TRBD2. Germline-derived CDR1 and CDR2 are LNHDA and SQIVND (reference sequence). The CDR3 length is 15 residues. The V and J ends lost 4 bases and 4 bases, in that order; junction bases with no gene match: 3. The CDR3 DNA reads TGTGCCAGTAGTAAGACTAGCGGGAGTGCAGATACGCAGTATTTT. It codes for CASSKTSGSADTQYF.

J is TRBJ2-2 and V is TRBV19, with no clear D. Per germline, CDR1 LNHDA and CDR2 SQIVND (reference sequence). The CDR3 is made up of 13 amino acids. Trimming left V 8 bases short and J 7 bases short, with 14 bases between. This chain's CDR3 is CASPPRGRGELFF. The CDR3 DNA sequence: TGTGCCAGTCCGCCACGCGGTCGCGGGGAGCTGTTTTTT.

This clone was seen a handful of times. This chain links TRBV6-1 with TRBJ2-5; maybe TRBD1 (5 bases). In germline, CDR1 is MNHNS, CDR2 SASEGT. The CDR3 is 14 amino acids. V lost 4 bases and J 1 base, leaving 10 bases between the germline ends. Written as DNA, the CDR3 is TGTGCCAGCAGTGTCAAAGGGGTCCAAGAGACCCAGTACTTC. This encodes CASSVKGVQETQYF.

The chain uses TRBV9 and TRBJ2-7; possible D gene TRBD1, 7 bases. CDR3 length: 16 amino acids. V lost 4 bases and J 2 bases, leaving 19 bases between the germline ends. Germline CDR1 is SGDLS and CDR2 is YYNGEE. The CDR3: CASSSGGNRGTYEQYF. The CDR3 DNA sequence: TGTGCCAGCAGCTCAGGAGGGAACAGGGGAACCTACGAGCAGTACTTC.

This clone was observed a few times. V and J are TRBV7-7 and TRBJ2-1; D is possibly TRBD1 (5 bases). There are 14 residues in the CDR3. Trimming cost V 2 bases and J 10 bases, with 15 bases left between them. In germline, CDR1 is SSHAT, CDR2 FNYEAQ (reference sequence). The CDR3 loop reads CASSLRRDGAEQFF. The DNA for the CDR3 is TGTGCCAGCAGCTTACGCAGGGATGGAGCGGAGCAGTTCTTC. Using reference TRBV7-7 and TRBJ2-1 for the parts outside the CDR3, the full variable domain is GAGVSQSPRYKVTKRGQDVTLRCDPISSHATLYWYQQALGQGPEFLTYFNYEAQPDKSGLPSDRFSAERPEGSISTLTIQRTEQRDSAMYRCASSLRRDGAEQFFGPGTRLTVL.

The chain carries TRBV14 and TRBJ2-7, with D possibly TRBD1 on 6 matching bases. The CDR3 has 14 residues. CDR1 is SGHDN, CDR2 FVKESK, per germline. V lost 5 bases, J lost 5 bases, and 16 bases lay in between. The CDR3 loop is CASSTGLRADEQYF. DNA for the CDR3: TGTGCCAGCAGCACAGGGTTGCGGGCCGACGAGCAGTACTTC.

V is TRBV10-2 and J is TRBJ2-1, with 13 bases lining up with TRBD2. CDR3 size: 16 residues. V gave up 5 bases and J gave up 5 bases; unmatched junction bases: 6. CDR1 is WSHSY, CDR2 SAAADI, per germline. The CDR3 is CASSHTTSGRNNEQFF. The DNA for the CDR3 is TGCGCCAGCAGTCATACGACTAGCGGGAGGAACAATGAGCAGTTCTTC.

This clone was recorded a few times. The chain joins TRBV10-3 to TRBJ2-1; 10 bases match TRBD2. The germline gives CDR1 ENHRY, CDR2 SYGVKD. The CDR3 spans 16 residues. With 4 bases clipped from V and 2 bases from J, the junction kept 5 bases outside the gene matches. The CDR3 bases are TGTGCCATCAGTGTAACTAGCGGGACAACCTACAATGAGCAGTTCTTC. As protein: CAISVTSGTTYNEQFF.

The rearrangement joins TRBV9 to TRBJ2-7; 13 bases match TRBD2. Per germline, CDR1 SGDLS and CDR2 YYNGEE. J lost 3 bases, V lost 0 bases, and 3 bases had no gene match. The CDR3 has 16 residues. The CDR3 here is CASSVGGTSGIYEQYF. For the CDR3, the DNA is TGTGCCAGCAGCGTAGGGGGGACTAGCGGGATCTACGAGCAGTACTTC.

This chain joins TRBV9 and TRBJ2-2; maybe TRBD2 (5 bases). CDR3 length: 14 residues. Germline CDR1 reads SGDLS; CDR2 reads YYNGEE. With 3 bases removed from V and 7 bases from J, the gap between germline ends came to 13 bases. The chain's CDR3 is CASSARGTGGELFF. CDR3 bases: TGTGCCAGCAGCGCACGGGGAACCGGCGGGGAGCTGTTTTTT.

The rearrangement joins TRBV10-3 to TRBJ2-1, with 13 positions matching TRBD2. The germline CDR1 and CDR2 sequences are ENHRY and SYGVKD. The CDR3 spans 14 residues. The V and J ends lost 9 bases and 10 bases, in that order; junction bases with no gene match: 9. The CDR3 coding sequence is TGTGCCATAGGACTAGCGGGAGAATTGCAGGAGCAGTTCTTC. This translates into CAIGLAGELQEQFF.

This rearrangement joins TRBV11-2 to TRBJ2-7, with D hard to call. Trimming removed 7 bases from V and 0 bases from J, with 16 bases in between. The germline gives CDR1 SGHAT, CDR2 FQNNGV. The CDR3 has 15 residues. Here the CDR3 DNA reads TGTGCCAGCATGATATTGTCCGGAGACTCCTACGAGCAGTACTTC. This gives the protein CASMILSGDSYEQYF.

V and J are TRBV10-3 and TRBJ1-5; D uncertain. CDR1 is ENHRY and CDR2 is SYGVKD in the germline V gene. The CDR3 sequence is 12 residues long. The ends were cut back, 0 bases at V and 11 bases at J, with 8 bases in the middle. The CDR3 sequence is CAISESGVAQHF. The CDR3, as DNA: TGTGCCATCAGTGAGTCGGGAGTTGCCCAGCATTTT.

V usage is TRBV14 and J usage is TRBJ2-7; 8 nucleotides align to TRBD1. The CDR3 runs to 14 residues. CDR1 and CDR2 (germline): SGHDN, FVKESK. V trimming: 5 bases; J trimming: 3 bases; junction bases outside the gene matches: 6. The CDR3 region is CASSFRTGFYEQYF. CDR3 nucleotide sequence: TGTGCCAGCAGCTTCAGGACAGGGTTCTACGAGCAGTACTTC.

The J gene is TRBJ2-6, the V gene TRBV2; 13 nucleotides line up with TRBD2. CDR1 and CDR2 (germline): SNHLY, FYNNEI. There are 19 residues in the CDR3. J lost 0 bases, V lost 4 bases, and 6 bases had no gene match. This CDR3 is CASSGTSGGPGSGANVLTF. The DNA for the CDR3 is TGTGCCAGCAGTGGGACTAGCGGGGGCCCTGGCTCTGGGGCCAACGTCCTGACTTTC.